A single sample is the source of the 9 T cell receptor beta chains below, sequenced in a study of shared clonotypes between healthy human individuals. The method was immunoSEQ multiplex PCR; TCRdb's version includes in-frame clones alone and lacks a portion of them. Of millions of clones in the sample, just under 95% are singletons; the top ten hold 1% to 1.3%. Terminally differentiated effector memory CD45RA+ cells were excluded from the naive CD8 cells, which were CD45RO-negative and positively selected for CCR7. Sequencing input: naive CD8+ T cells sorted from blood. These receptors were collected from a man younger than 30 in good health.

The chain uses TRBV6-6 and TRBJ2-1; tentative D call: TRBD1 (6 bases). Germline-derived CDR1 and CDR2 are MNHNY and SVGAGI (reference sequence). The CDR3 consists of 14 residues. Trimming stripped 8 bases from V and 0 bases from J, with 11 bases between. CDR3 sequence (DNA): TGTGCCAGCGGCTACAGGGTCTCCTACAATGAGCAGTTCTTC. Amino acid sequence: CASGYRVSYNEQFF.

This clone showed up just a few times. The chain couples TRBV30 to TRBJ1-5; 9 positions agree with TRBD1. The CDR3 covers 15 residues. Germline values: CDR1 GTSNPN, CDR2 SVGIG (reference sequence). The V segment lost 2 bases and the J segment 2 bases; nucleotides outside the gene matches: 4. The CDR3 DNA reads TGTGCCTGGAGTAAACAGGGGGCGGGCAATCAGCCCCAGCATTTT. Translating it yields CAWSKQGAGNQPQHF. Full variable domain (remainder filled in from reference TRBV30 and TRBJ1-5): SQTIHQWPATLVQPVGSPLSLECTVEGTSNPNLYWYRQAAGRGLQLLFYSVGIGQISSEVPQNLSASRPQDRQFILSSKKLLLSDSGFYLCAWSKQGAGNQPQHFGDGTRLSIL.

The V call is TRBV5-4, the J call TRBJ2-7, with D unclear. Germline values: CDR1 SGHNT, CDR2 YYREEE (reference sequence). The V end lost 1 base, the J end lost 0 bases, and 8 bases lay between the germline ends. The CDR3 contains 14 residues. Written as DNA, the CDR3 is TGTGCCAGCAGCTTGTGGCGGAGCTCCTACGAGCAGTACTTC. Amino acids: CASSLWRSSYEQYF.

The rearrangement joins TRBV27 to TRBJ1-6; D is undetermined. The CDR3 sequence is 13 residues long. V was cut by 7 bases and J by 10 bases, with 14 bases left in between. CDR1 MNHEY and CDR2 SMNVEV come from the germline V gene (reference sequence). The CDR3, as DNA: TGTGCCAGCAACCTCCGGGATGGATCACCCCTCCACTTT. This translates into CASNLRDGSPLHF.

Notes on this clone: In the same sample, other DNA sequences code for this CDR3. The rearrangement links TRBV28 to TRBJ1-5; D not certain. The ends were cut back, 3 bases at V and 6 bases at J, with 6 bases in the middle. The CDR3 totals 12 residues. Germline loops: CDR1 MDHEN, CDR2 SYDVKM. CDR3: CASSFQGQPQHF. The CDR3 nucleotides read TGTGCCAGCAGTTTTCAAGGTCAGCCCCAGCATTTT.

This chain joins TRBV6-5 and TRBJ2-1; the D is unclear. V was trimmed by 1 base and J by 4 bases, leaving 8 bases between them. The length of the CDR3 is 14 residues. Germline V lookup: CDR1 MNHEY, CDR2 SVGAGI. CDR3 coding DNA: TGTGCCAGCAGTTACTATGATGGGTACAATGAGCAGTTCTTC. Its translation: CASSYYDGYNEQFF.

The rearrangement uses TRBV7-6 and TRBJ1-5; no clear D. Trimming removed 3 bases at V and 0 bases at J, with 18 bases between. Germline CDR1 SGHVS, CDR2 FNYEAQ. This CDR3 has 18 residues. The CDR3, as DNA: TGTGCCAGCAGCTTCTCCCCGAGGATCGGTGATAGCAATCAGCCCCAGCATTTT. It specifies CASSFSPRIGDSNQPQHF.

The rearrangement uses TRBV13 and TRBJ1-3; TRBD1 aligns across 7 bases. This CDR3 is 14 amino acids long. Losses at the gene ends were 2 bases for V and 4 bases for J; bases not matched to a gene: 2. The germline gives CDR1 PRHDT, CDR2 FYEKMQ (reference sequence). The CDR3 is CASSLRQGGNTIYF. The DNA for the CDR3 is TGTGCCAGCAGCTTACGACAGGGCGGAAACACCATATATTTT.

V gene TRBV27 combines with J gene TRBJ2-7, with D perhaps TRBD2 (5 bases). Looked up from germline, CDR1 is MNHEY and CDR2 is SMNVEV (reference sequence). The CDR3 is 15 residues long. Trimming left V 3 bases short and J 9 bases short, with 21 bases between. As DNA, the CDR3 is TGTGCCAGCAGTTTTGTGGGAGTGGGCGCCCCGGGGCAGTACTTC. As protein: CASSFVGVGAPGQYF.